Here is one TCR beta chain with its context. Its specific antigen is unknown. No much larger clonotype is one base removed from it; base qualities were not supplied. The data derive from a study of blood T cells in healthy people across ages (dated by TCRdb to the mid-2010s). Notes on the research overall: In model experiments, template switching captured about one uniquely barcoded TCR beta cDNA molecule for every two T cells. To avoid experimental bias, donors of different ages were spread randomly across the sequencing lanes. Four age groups were formed from the donors: young (average roughly 15 years), middle-aged (approximately 39), aged (over 55) and long-lived (more than 75). Using deep sequencing normalized with unique cDNA molecular identifiers, the study measured how TCR beta repertoire diversity changes with age. The study analyzed two additional independent replicas of 1 million unique cDNA reads from the same blood draw for two donors, one aged 18 to 29 and one aged 80 or older. Study-level results and caveats: Because profiling used bulk unsorted PBMCs, naive and antigen-experienced compartments could not be compared conclusively. Compared with the aged group, more naive CD4+ T cells, fewer expanded clones and increased TCR diversity were shown by the long-lived group, suggesting age selection. Observed TCR beta diversity per million T cells fell roughly linearly with age, and a significant reduction was already apparent by age around 44. A strong correlation was found between observed TCR beta diversity and the percentage of naive T cells measured by flow cytometry. Because the CMV infection status of the donors was unknown, age-related changes in expanded clonotypes may potentially have been confounded. Estimates of total diversity from one million sequenced T cells were regarded as lower bounds and underestimates.

Receptor libraries were prepared by 5' RACE. For sequencing, an Illumina HiSeq 2500 was employed. A second PCR of 7 to 11 cycles was run with a J-beta primer mix and a sample-barcoded 5' primer. A template-switch 5' adaptor carrying 12 random nucleotides introduced a unique molecular identifier onto each TCR beta cDNA molecule. Each sample yielded at least 2.5 million CDR3-containing paired-end reads. All of the RNA was converted into first-strand cDNA using the Mint cDNA synthesis kit, with a TRBC-specific oligonucleotide serving as the primer. All cDNA was treated with uracil-DNA glycosylase and then went through a first 18-cycle PCR with the universal primers M1SS and BC2_uni_R. As for the original processing: Each sample was normalized by randomly selecting 1 million high-quality reads, each carrying a distinct molecular identifier. Reads with shared molecular identifiers were discarded instead of being binned into consensus sequences. MiTCR, with a Q25 quality threshold and the strictest error-elimination algorithm, was used for CDR3 identification, clonotype clustering and error correction. A nonparametric unseen species model with Euler transformation was used to estimate a lower bound on total TCR beta diversity. TCRdb reprocessed the public reads (quality trimming at Q25 with fastp, clone calling with MiXCR) and kept in-frame beta chains. Each record represents a unique CDR3 protein, reported with the most common genes and DNA among its rows. The V and J calls and clone size come from TCRdb's table, not from the authors' own analysis. This sample has some 640,000 distinct CDR3 sequences in its table, and under 30% of those were observed once. Roughly 14% of the sample is taken by the ten largest.

V is shortened by 5 bases, J by 3 bases, and the region joining them spans 15 bases. The cysteine opens and the phenylalanine closes a CDR3 of 15 amino acids. CDR3 DNA only is kept here, 45 bases in frame from base 1. The germline V gene (reference sequence) gives CDR1 as SEHNR and CDR2 as FQNEAQ. The donors were some 39 Caucasian individuals from Russia, aged 6 to 90 years, who were systemically healthy. Roughly 10 milliliters of peripheral blood were drawn from each donor into EDTA-treated Vacutainer tubes. Ficoll-Paque density-gradient centrifugation was used to isolate PBMCs, with at least 6 million per sample. Trizol reagent was used to extract total RNA from the PBMCs, yielding at least 6 micrograms per sample. Naive CD45RAhigh/CD27high T cell percentages were measured by flow cytometry on a PBMC aliquot from every donor.

This TCR derives from a woman of 80 years or more in good health. Sequencing was done on a sample of blood. This chain is built from TRBV7-9 and TRBJ2-3; no D gene is confidently identified. The nucleotide sequence reads TGTGCCAGCAGCCCCACTGGAATTGCTACAGATACGCAGTATTTT. Its translation is CASSPTGIATDTQYF.